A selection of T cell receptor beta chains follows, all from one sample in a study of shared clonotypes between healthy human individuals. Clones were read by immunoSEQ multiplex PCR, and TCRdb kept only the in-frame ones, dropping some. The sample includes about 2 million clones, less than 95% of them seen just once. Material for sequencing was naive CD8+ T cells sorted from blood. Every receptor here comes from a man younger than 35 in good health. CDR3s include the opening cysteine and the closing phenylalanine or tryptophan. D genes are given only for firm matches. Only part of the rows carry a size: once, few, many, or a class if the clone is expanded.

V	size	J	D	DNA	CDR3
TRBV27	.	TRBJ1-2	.	TGTGCCAGCAGTTTATCCTGGGTCCAAAGGGGCTATGGCTACACCTTC	CASSLSWVQRGYGYTF
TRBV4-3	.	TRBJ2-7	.	TGCGCCAGCAGCCAAGATGGCGGAACCGAGCAGTACTTC	CASSQDGGTEQYF
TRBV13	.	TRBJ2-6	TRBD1	TGTGCCAGCGGGACAGGGGGTATCACTGGGGCCAACGTCCTGACTTTC	CASGTGGITGANVLTF
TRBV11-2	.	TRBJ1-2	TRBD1	TGTGCCAGCAGCTGGACAGGGGGAGTTGACTATGGCTACACCTTC	CASSWTGGVDYGYTF
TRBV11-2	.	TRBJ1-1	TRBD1	TGTGCCAGCAGCTTCTGGCGGACAGGTGGGGACACTGAAGCTTTCTTT	CASSFWRTGGDTEAFF
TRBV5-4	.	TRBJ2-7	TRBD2	TGTGCCAGCAGCCTTGGGGTAGCGGGGGAGAGCTCCTACGAGCAGTACTTC	CASSLGVAGESSYEQYF
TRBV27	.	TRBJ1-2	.	TGTGCCAGCAGTTTGGGGCCGGGCGGGAACTATGGCTACACCTTC	CASSLGPGGNYGYTF
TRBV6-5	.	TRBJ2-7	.	TGTGCCAGCAGTTTTGGGCAGGGTGATGAGCAGTACTTC	CASSFGQGDEQYF
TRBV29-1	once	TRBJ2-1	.	TGCAGCGTTGAAAAACTCACAGGGAATTATGAGCAGTTCTTC	CSVEKLTGNYEQFF
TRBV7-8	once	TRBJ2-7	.	TGTGCCAGCAGCTTATCGGGACTTTCCTACGAGCAGTACTTC	CASSLSGLSYEQYF
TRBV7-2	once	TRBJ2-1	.	TGTGCCAGCAGCGCGGGCGGGATAGTATACAATGAGCAGTTCTTC	CASSAGGIVYNEQFF
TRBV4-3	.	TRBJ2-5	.	TGCGCCAGCAGCCAAGCTCAGGGGCTGATGGAGACCCAGTACTTC	CASSQAQGLMETQYF
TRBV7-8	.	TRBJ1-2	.	TGTGCCAGCAGCCCTACTAGCGGGGGGCTACTACATGGCTACACCTTC	CASSPTSGGLLHGYTF
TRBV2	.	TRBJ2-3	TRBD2	TGTGCCAGCAGTGAAGGGGCTAGCGGGGGGCTCAAAGATACGCAGTATTTT	CASSEGASGGLKDTQYF
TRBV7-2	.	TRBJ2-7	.	TGTGCCAGCAGCTTAGCGGCAGGGACGGGGCACGAGCAGTACTTC	CASSLAAGTGHEQYF
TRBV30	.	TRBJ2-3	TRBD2	TGTGCCTGGAGGGGGGGACTAGCGGGATTCACAGATACGCAGTATTTT	CAWRGGLAGFTDTQYF
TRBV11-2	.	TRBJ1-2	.	TGTGCCAGCAGCTACGGGGACTTCGGCTACACCTTC	CASSYGDFGYTF
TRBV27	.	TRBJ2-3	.	TGTGCCAGCAGTTTAAAGTTGGCTACCCTCACAGATACGCAGTATTTT	CASSLKLATLTDTQYF
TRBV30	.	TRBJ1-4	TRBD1	TGTGCCTGGGGGACAGTTTTTAATGAAAAACTGTTTTTT	CAWGTVFNEKLFF
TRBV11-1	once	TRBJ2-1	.	TGTGCCAGCAGCTTAGACAGGGACTCCTACAATGAGCAGTTCTTC	CASSLDRDSYNEQFF
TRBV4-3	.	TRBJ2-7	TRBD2	TGCGCCAGCAGCCAAGATGGCGGGAGCTACGAGCAGTACTTC	CASSQDGGSYEQYF
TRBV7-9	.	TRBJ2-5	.	TGTGCCAGCAGCACGTGGACGAGGGCCCACCAAGAGACCCAGTACTTC	CASSTWTRAHQETQYF
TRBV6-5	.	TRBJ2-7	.	TGTGCCAGCAGTTACGGTCAGGCCGAAATCTACGAGCAGTACTTC	CASSYGQAEIYEQYF
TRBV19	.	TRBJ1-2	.	TGTGCCAGTAGTATATGGGGTGACCACCCGAAGTCTCTCTATGGCTACACCTTC	CASSIWGDHPKSLYGYTF
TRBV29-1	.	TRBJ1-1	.	TGCAGCGTTGTAATGAACACTGAAGCTTTCTTT	CSVVMNTEAFF